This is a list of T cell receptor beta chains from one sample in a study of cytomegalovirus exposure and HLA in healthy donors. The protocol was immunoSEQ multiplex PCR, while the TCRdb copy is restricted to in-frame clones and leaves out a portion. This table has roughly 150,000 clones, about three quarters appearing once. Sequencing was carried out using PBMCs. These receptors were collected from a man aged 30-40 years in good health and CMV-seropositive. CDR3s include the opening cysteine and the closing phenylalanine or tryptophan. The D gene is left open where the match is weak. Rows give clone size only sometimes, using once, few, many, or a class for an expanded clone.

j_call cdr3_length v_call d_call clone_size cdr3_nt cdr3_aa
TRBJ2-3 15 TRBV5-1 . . TGCGCCAGCAGGACGGGACAAATTTCCACAGATACGCAGTATTTT CASRTGQISTDTQYF
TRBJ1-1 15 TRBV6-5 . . TGTGCCAGCAGTTACCCCGCCCAGGGTACCACTGAAGCTTTCTTT CASSYPAQGTTEAFF
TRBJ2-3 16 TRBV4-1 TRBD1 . TGCGCCAGCAGCCCACGACAGGGGGCTGTAACAGATACGCAGTATTTT CASSPRQGAVTDTQYF
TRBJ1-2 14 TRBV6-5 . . TGTGCCAGCAGCCCCGCGTCCGCGGACTATGGCTACACCTTC CASSPASADYGYTF
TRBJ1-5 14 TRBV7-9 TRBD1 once TGTGCCAGCAGCCCGGGACAGGGAACTCAGCCCCAGCATTTT CASSPGQGTQPQHF
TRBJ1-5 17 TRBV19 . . TGTGCCAGTAGTATAGATGGCAGGGCTGGCACCAATCAGCCCCAGCATTTT CASSIDGRAGTNQPQHF
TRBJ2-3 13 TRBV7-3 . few TGTGCCAGCAGCTCCTTCAGCACAGATACGCAGTATTTT CASSSFSTDTQYF
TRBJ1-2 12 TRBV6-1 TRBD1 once TGTGCCAGCAGCGTAGGGGGCAACGGCTACACCTTC CASSVGGNGYTF
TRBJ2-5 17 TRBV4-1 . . TGCGCCAGCAGCCAAGATCACCCAGAGACAGCACAAGAGACCCAGTACTTC CASSQDHPETAQETQYF
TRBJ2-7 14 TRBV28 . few TGTGCCAGCAGTGGACCCGGGACTGGCTACGAGCAGTACTTC CASSGPGTGYEQYF
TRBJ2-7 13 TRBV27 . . TGTGCCAGCAGTATTCTAGGGGCGGACGAGCAGTACTTC CASSILGADEQYF
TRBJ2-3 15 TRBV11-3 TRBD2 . TGTGCCAGCAGCGGGCTAGCGGGAGGGTTGGATACGCAGTATTTT CASSGLAGGLDTQYF
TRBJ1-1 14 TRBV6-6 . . TGTGCCAGCAGTTATGGGACACTGAACACTGAAGCTTTCTTT CASSYGTLNTEAFF
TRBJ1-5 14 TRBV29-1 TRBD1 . TGCAGCGTTGTGTCAGGGGGCGAATATCAGCCCCAGCATTTT CSVVSGGEYQPQHF
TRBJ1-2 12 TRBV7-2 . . TGTGCCAGCAGCTCGGACAGATATGGCTACACCTTC CASSSDRYGYTF
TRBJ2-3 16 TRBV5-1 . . TGCGCCAGCAGCTTGGAAGGGACTGCTGGTACAGATACGCAGTATTTT CASSLEGTAGTDTQYF
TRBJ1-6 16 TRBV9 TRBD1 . TGTGCCAGCAGCTTAAGACAGGGAACTCCTCCCTCACCCCTCCACTTT CASSLRQGTPPSPLHF
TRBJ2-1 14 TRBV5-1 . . TGCGCCAGCAGCTTGGAGCGGACCCTCAATGAGCAGTTCTTC CASSLERTLNEQFF
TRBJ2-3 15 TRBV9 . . TGTGCCAGCAGCGTAGTTTGGGACATCACAGATACGCAGTATTTT CASSVVWDITDTQYF
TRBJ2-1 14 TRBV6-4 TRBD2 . TGTGCCAGCAGTGGACTAGCGGGAGTAGGCGAGCAGTTCTTC CASSGLAGVGEQFF
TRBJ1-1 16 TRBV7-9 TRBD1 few TGTGCCAGCAGCCCGAGACAGGGAATAATGAACACTGAAGCTTTCTTT CASSPRQGIMNTEAFF
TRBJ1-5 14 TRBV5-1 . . TGCGCCAGCAGCTTGGGGGAGATCAATCAGCCCCAGCATTTT CASSLGEINQPQHF
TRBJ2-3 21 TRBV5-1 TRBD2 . TGCGCCAGCAGCTTTCCAAAAGCCCCTAGCGGGATCCATCTAGGCACAGATACGCAGTATTTT CASSFPKAPSGIHLGTDTQYF
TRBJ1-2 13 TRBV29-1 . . TGCAGCGTCCGGGAGGGAGGGGACTATGGCTACACCTTC CSVREGGDYGYTF
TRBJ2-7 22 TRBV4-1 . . TGCGCCAGCAGCCCAGTCGTGTTAAAGGGACAGACGCTGGACGGGAGACCCTACGAGCAGTACTTC CASSPVVLKGQTLDGRPYEQYF
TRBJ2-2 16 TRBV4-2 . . TGTGCCAGCAGCCAAGATTTAGTAGGAACAGGCGGGGAGCTGTTTTTT CASSQDLVGTGGELFF
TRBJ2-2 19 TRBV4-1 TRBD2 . TGCGCCAGCAGCCACCTCTCACGGGGACTAGCGGAACCTACCGGGGAGCTGTTTTTT CASSHLSRGLAEPTGELFF
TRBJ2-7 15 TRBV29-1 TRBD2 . TGCAGCGTTGAAGATCTGTGGGGGGGCTCCTACGAGCAGTACTTC CSVEDLWGGSYEQYF
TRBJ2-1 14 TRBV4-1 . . TGCGCCAGCAGCCAAGGGACAGTTTACAATGAGCAGTTCTTC CASSQGTVYNEQFF
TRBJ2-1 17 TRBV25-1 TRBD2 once TGTGCCAGCAGTGACTCTCGGTCTAGCGGATTCAACAATGAGCAGTTCTTC CASSDSRSSGFNNEQFF
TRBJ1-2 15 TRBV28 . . TGTGCCAGCAATACCCCTCAGGGTTATGGCTATGGCTACACCTTC CASNTPQGYGYGYTF
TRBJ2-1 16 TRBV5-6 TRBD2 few TGTGCCAGCAGCTTGCCCGAAGGACTAGCGGCCAATGAGCAGTTCTTC CASSLPEGLAANEQFF
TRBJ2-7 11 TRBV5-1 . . TGCGCCAGCAGCTTGGGGCGGGAGCAGTACTTC CASSLGREQYF
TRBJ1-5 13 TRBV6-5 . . TGTGCCAGCAGGGCAGGCAGCAATCAGCCCCAGCATTTT CASRAGSNQPQHF
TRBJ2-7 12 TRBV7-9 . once TGTGCCAGCAGCCACCAGAACTACGAGCAGTACTTC CASSHQNYEQYF
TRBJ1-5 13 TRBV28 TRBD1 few TGTGCCAGCAGTGGGGGACAGTTTCTGACCCAGCATTTT CASSGGQFLTQHF
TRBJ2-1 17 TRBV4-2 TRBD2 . TGTGCCAGCAGCCAAGATGAAGTGGCGTCTAGCGGGAGGGCCCGGTTCTTC CASSQDEVASSGRARFF
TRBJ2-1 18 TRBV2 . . TGTGCCAGCAGTCGAGACTCCCCTGGGAGGGGGACCTACAATGAGCAGTTCTTC CASSRDSPGRGTYNEQFF
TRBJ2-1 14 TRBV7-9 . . TGTGCCAGCAGCTTAGCCGGGACATACAATGAGCAGTTCTTC CASSLAGTYNEQFF
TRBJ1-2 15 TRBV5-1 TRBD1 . TGCGCCAGCAGCCAAGGACAGGGAGGAAACTATGGCTACACCTTC CASSQGQGGNYGYTF
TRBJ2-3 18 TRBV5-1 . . TGCGCCAGCAGCTTGCGAGCACTAGACCTGGAAGGCACAGATACGCAGTATTTT CASSLRALDLEGTDTQYF
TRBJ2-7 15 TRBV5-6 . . TGTGCCAGCAGCTTGGCGCTACAGAATGCCTACGAGCAGTACTTC CASSLALQNAYEQYF
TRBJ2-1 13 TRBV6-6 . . TGTGCCAGCAGCCTAGGACTTGACCCTGAGCAGTTCTTC CASSLGLDPEQFF
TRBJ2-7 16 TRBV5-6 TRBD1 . TGTGCCAGCATCTACCGGGACAGGGGAAGCGGAAGCGAGCAGTACTTC CASIYRDRGSGSEQYF
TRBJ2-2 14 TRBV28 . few TGTGCCAGCAGTTTCAAGCTTCGCACCGGGGAGCTGTTTTTT CASSFKLRTGELFF
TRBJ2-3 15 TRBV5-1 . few TGCGCCAGCAGCTTGGATGGCGGAAACACAGATACGCAGTATTTT CASSLDGGNTDTQYF
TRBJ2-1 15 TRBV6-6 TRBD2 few TGTGCCAGCAGTTACTCTAGCGGGAGGTCAAATGAGCAGTTCTTC CASSYSSGRSNEQFF
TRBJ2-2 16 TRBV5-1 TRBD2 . TGCGCCAGCAGCTTGCAGGGGACTAGCGGGCCCGGGGAGCTGTTTTTT CASSLQGTSGPGELFF
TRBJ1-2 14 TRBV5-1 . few TGCGCCAGCAGCTTAGAGACAGGCCGATCGGACTACACCTTC CASSLETGRSDYTF
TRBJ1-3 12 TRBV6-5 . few TGTGCCAGCTCGGGGGTAGGAAACACCATATATTTT CASSGVGNTIYF
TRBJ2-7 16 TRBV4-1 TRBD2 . TGCGCCAGCAGCCAAGATGGAGCGGGAGGACCCTACGAGCAGTACTTC CASSQDGAGGPYEQYF
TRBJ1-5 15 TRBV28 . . TGTGCCAGCAGTTTGTCGGGGGGTGGGGGTCAGCCCCAGCATTTT CASSLSGGGGQPQHF
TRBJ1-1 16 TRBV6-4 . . TGTGCCAGCAGTCCCAGAGGGCGGGGGTCGGGTACTGAAGCTTTCTTT CASSPRGRGSGTEAFF
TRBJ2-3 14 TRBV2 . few TGTGCCAGCCAAGCCATGTCAAACACAGATACGCAGTATTTT CASQAMSNTDTQYF
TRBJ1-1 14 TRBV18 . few TGTGCCAGCTCACCACTTAAGGGGATAGCTGAAGCTTTCTTT CASSPLKGIAEAFF